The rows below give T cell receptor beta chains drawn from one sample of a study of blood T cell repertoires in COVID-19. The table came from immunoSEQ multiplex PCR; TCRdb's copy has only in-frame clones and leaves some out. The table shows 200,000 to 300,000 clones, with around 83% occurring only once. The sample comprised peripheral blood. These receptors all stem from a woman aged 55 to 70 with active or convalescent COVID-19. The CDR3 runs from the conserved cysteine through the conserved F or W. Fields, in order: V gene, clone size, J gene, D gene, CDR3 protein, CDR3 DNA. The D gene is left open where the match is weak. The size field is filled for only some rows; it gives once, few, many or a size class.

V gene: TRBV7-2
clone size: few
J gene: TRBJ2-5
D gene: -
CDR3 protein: CASSPGILQQETQYF
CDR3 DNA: TGTGCCAGCAGTCCCGGGATCCTGCAACAAGAGACCCAGTACTTC

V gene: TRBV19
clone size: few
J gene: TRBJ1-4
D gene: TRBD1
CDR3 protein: CASSQRQGPEKLFF
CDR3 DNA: TGTGCCAGTAGTCAACGACAGGGGCCCGAGAAACTGTTTTTT

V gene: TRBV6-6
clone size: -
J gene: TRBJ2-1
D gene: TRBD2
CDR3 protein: CASSPGVAGSSYNEQFF
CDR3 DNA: TGTGCCAGCAGTCCCGGGGTAGCGGGTAGCTCCTACAATGAGCAGTTCTTC

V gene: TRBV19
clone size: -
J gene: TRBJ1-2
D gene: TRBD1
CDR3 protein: CASSDQGQGAYYGYTF
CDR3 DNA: TGTGCCAGTAGTGACCAGGGACAGGGGGCTTACTATGGCTACACCTTC

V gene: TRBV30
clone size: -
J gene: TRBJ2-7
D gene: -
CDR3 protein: CAWSVTGYEQYF
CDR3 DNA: TGTGCCTGGAGTGTAACGGGGTACGAGCAGTACTTC

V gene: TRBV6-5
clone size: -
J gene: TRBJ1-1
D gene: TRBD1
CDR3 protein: CASSHRGPRDTEAFF
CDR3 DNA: TGTGCCAGCAGTCACAGGGGGCCGAGGGACACTGAAGCTTTCTTT

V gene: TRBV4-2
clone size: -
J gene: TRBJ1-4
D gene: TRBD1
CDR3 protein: CASSHGQGAQTNEKLFF
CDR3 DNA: TGTGCCAGCAGCCATGGACAGGGGGCACAAACTAATGAAAAACTGTTTTTT

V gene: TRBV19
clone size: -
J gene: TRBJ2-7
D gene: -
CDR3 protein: CASSIRDTSYEQYF
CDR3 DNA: TGTGCCAGTAGTATTAGGGACACATCCTACGAGCAGTACTTC

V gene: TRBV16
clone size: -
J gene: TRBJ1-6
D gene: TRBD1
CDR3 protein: CASSQQGDSPLHF
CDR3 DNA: TGTGCCAGCAGCCAACAGGGGGATTCACCCCTCCACTTT

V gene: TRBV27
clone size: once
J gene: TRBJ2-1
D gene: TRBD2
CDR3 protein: CASRTLGLAGDNEQFF
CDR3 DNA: TGTGCCAGCAGGACCTTAGGACTAGCGGGGGACAATGAGCAGTTCTTC

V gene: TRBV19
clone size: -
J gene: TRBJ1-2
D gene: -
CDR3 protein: CASSIPGRDLYGYTF
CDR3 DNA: TGTGCCAGTAGTATACCAGGGAGGGACCTCTATGGCTACACCTTC

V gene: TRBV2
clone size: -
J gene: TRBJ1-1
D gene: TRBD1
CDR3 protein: CASSRQGGTEAFF
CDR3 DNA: TGTGCCAGCAGTCGACAGGGGGGAACTGAAGCTTTCTTT

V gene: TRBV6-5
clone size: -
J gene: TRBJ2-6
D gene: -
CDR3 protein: CASSFTGFSGANVLTF
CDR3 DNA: TGTGCCAGCAGTTTCACGGGGTTTTCTGGGGCCAACGTCCTGACTTTC

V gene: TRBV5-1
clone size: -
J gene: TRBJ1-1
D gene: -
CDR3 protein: CASSLVGGLNTEAFF
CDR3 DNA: TGCGCCAGCAGCTTGGTAGGGGGACTGAACACTGAAGCTTTCTTT

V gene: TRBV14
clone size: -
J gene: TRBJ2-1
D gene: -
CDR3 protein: CASRRLETSYNEQFF
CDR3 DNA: TGTGCCAGCAGGCGACTCGAAACCTCCTACAATGAGCAGTTCTTC

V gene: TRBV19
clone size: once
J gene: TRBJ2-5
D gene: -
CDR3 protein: CASSTQGAQETQYF
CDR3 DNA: TGTGCCAGTAGTACCCAGGGTGCCCAAGAGACCCAGTACTTC

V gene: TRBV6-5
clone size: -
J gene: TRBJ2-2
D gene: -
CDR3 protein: CASSLWGQNTGELFF
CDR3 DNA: TGTGCCAGCAGTTTGTGGGGACAGAACACCGGGGAGCTGTTTTTT

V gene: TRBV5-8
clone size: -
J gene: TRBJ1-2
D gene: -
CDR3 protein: CASSLGRFDGYTF
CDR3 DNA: TGTGCCAGCAGCTTGGGCAGGTTTGATGGCTACACCTTC

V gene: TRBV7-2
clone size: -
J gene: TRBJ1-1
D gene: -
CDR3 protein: CASRITGLTEAFF
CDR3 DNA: TGTGCCAGCAGAATTACAGGGCTCACTGAAGCTTTCTTT

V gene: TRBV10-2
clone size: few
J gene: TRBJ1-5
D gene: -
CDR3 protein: CASSDVGQPQHF
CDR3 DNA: TGCGCCAGCAGTGATGTCGGTCAGCCCCAGCATTTT

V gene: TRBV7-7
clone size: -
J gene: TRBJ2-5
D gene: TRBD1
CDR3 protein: CASSSGQGSGETQYF
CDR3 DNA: TGTGCTAGCAGCTCGGGACAGGGTTCGGGGGAGACCCAGTACTTC

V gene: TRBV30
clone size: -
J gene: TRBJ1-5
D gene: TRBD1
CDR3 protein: CAWTDRSEGPQHF
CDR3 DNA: TGTGCCTGGACGGACAGGTCGGAAGGGCCCCAGCATTTT